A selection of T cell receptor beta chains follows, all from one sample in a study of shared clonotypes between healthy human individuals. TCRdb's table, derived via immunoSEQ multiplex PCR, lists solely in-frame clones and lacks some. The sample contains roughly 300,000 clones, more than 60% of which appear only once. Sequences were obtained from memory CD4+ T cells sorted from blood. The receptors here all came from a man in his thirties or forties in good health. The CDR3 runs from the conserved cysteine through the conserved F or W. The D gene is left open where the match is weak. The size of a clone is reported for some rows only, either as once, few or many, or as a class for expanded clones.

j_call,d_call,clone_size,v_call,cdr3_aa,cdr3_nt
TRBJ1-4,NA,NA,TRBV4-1,CASSQDWDNEKLFF,TGCGCCAGCAGCCAAGATTGGGATAATGAAAAACTGTTTTTT
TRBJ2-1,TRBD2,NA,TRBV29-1,CSVDREGTSGSKNNEQFF,TGCAGCGTTGATAGGGAGGGGACTAGCGGTAGTAAAAACAATGAGCAGTTCTTC
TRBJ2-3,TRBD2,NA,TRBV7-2,CASSLSGRSADTQYF,TGTGCCAGCAGCCTGAGCGGGAGAAGTGCAGATACGCAGTATTTT
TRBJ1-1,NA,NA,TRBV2,CASSESWGEAFF,TGTGCCAGCAGTGAATCTTGGGGTGAAGCTTTCTTT
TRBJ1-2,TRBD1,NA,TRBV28,CASSFPGTGQPFYGYTF,TGTGCCAGCAGCTTTCCGGGGACGGGACAGCCTTTTTATGGCTACACCTTC
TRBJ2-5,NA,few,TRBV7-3,CASSPGRSETQYF,TGTGCCAGCAGCCCCGGAAGGTCAGAGACCCAGTACTTC
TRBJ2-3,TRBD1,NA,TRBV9,CASSLGTGDSTDTQYF,TGTGCCAGCAGCCTTGGGACAGGGGATAGCACAGATACGCAGTATTTT
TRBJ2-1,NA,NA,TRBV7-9,CASSGGSNYNEQFF,TGTGCCAGCAGTGGGGGGAGCAACTACAATGAGCAGTTCTTC
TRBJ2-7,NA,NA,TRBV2,CASRTGPSNYEQYF,TGTGCCAGCAGAACCGGACCCTCTAACTACGAGCAGTACTTC
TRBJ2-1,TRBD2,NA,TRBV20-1,CSGLAEFWQFF,TGCAGTGGACTAGCTGAATTCTGGCAGTTCTTC
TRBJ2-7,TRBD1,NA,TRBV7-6,CASSRSTGGYSYEQYF,TGTGCCAGCAGCCGAAGTACAGGGGGCTATTCCTACGAGCAGTACTTC
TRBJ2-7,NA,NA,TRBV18,CASSPGTVTYEQYF,TGTGCCAGCTCACCAGGGACGGTTACCTACGAGCAGTACTTC
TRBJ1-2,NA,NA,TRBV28,CASSYRMGETSYGYTF,TGTGCCAGCAGTTACAGGATGGGAGAAACCTCCTATGGCTACACCTTC
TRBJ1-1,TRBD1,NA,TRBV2,CASTDRAVNTEAFF,TGTGCCAGCACCGACAGGGCAGTGAACACTGAAGCTTTCTTT